The present T cell receptor (beta chain) was sequenced within a study of T cell responses to AZD1222 COVID-19 vaccine. The assay was immunoSEQ multiplex PCR, and TCRdb's table has in-frame clones only and misses some. The sample shows some 120,000 clones, approximately 89% of them seen only once. Concerning this clone: Other DNA sequences in the same sample also yield this CDR3.

Germline assignment: CDR1 MDHEN and CDR2 SYDVKM. The CDR3 consists of 12 residues. V was clipped by 5 bases and J by 4 bases, with 6 bases between them. The V gene is TRBV28, the J gene TRBJ1-5; no clear D gene. The sequencing used peripheral blood, collected on day 0 of AZD1222 vaccination. The sequence was collected from an adult in good health. The CDR3 loop is CASSVSNQPQHF. Written as DNA, the CDR3 is TGTGCCAGCAGTGTCAGTAATCAGCCCCAGCATTTT.